The TCR beta chain under discussion was sequenced for a study of OX40 agonist ivuxolimab in advanced cancers. For context, the study as a whole: Ivuxolimab was an agonistic, fully human IgG2 monoclonal antibody directed against OX40 (CD134), a costimulatory receptor. Intravenous ivuxolimab was administered to patients every 2 weeks at six dose levels: 0.01, 0.1, 0.3, 1.5, 3 and 10 mg/kg. Among the approximately 50 dose-escalation patients, around 19 had hepatocellular carcinoma, 15 or so melanoma, 9 renal cell carcinoma and 9 head and neck cancer. A male proportion of about 79% and a mean age of about 60 years, ranging from roughly 23 to 90, were recorded for the dose-escalation cohort. Prior anti-PD-1, anti-PD-L1 or anti-CTLA-4 therapy was permitted, and approximately 42% of dose-escalation patients had received checkpoint inhibitors. Partial responses were achieved by three dose-escalation patients, of whom one had hepatocellular carcinoma and two had cutaneous melanoma. Peripheral TCRbeta sequencing aimed to test whether ivuxolimab altered TCR sequence diversity and caused clonal T-cell expansion. The monotherapy dose-escalation portion (N of about 47 patients) of the phase I ivuxolimab trial is reported in the paper.

The germline V gene (reference sequence) specifies MNHEY as CDR1 and SMNVEV as CDR2. The CDR3 sequence holds 18 residues, the cysteine and phenylalanine included. Of the read, only the CDR3 DNA is kept; its 54 bases are in frame from base 1. V is reduced by 0 bases and J by 6 bases, leaving a spacing of 20 bases between them. Results and caveats for the whole study, not just this receptor: The antigen specificity of the clonally expanded peripheral T cells was not determined. In the 0.1-3.0 mg/kg groups, partial responders were among the patients with the lowest normalized peripheral clonal expansion, particularly in CD8+ T cells. Low levels of normalized T-cell clonal expansion were also shown by some nonresponding patients. After ivuxolimab, more expanded clones were found on average in CD8+ T cells than in CD4+ T cells. At doses from 0.1 to 3.0 mg/kg, clonal expansion was seen in both CD4+ and CD8+ blood T cells between baseline and week 6.

Concerning this clone: Its antigen remains undetermined. Base qualities are not at hand, and no much larger clone is one base apart.

Genomic DNA was extracted from sorted cells for sequencing of the TCRbeta CDR3 region. The immunoSEQ Assay was used to sequence the TCRbeta CDR3 regions. The table comes from immuneACCESS by way of TCRdb, which keeps in-frame sequences with V and J called. Part of the clones is missing from these tables; in studies checked, under half for an unresolved V gene and the rest for unknown reasons. The sample table records fewer than 85,000 clones; approximately 89% of these occur just once. The top ten constitute roughly 0.68% of the sample. Patients with autoimmune disease history or receiving systemic immunosuppression were excluded from the trial. Peripheral blood for TCR sequencing was collected from all dose cohorts at baseline, on cycle 4 day 1, and on cycle 7 day 1. Samples came from an open-label, multicenter, first-in-human phase I dose-escalation trial of ivuxolimab. The trial enrolled adults with locally advanced or metastatic head and neck squamous cell, hepatocellular, melanoma or renal cell carcinoma. Before TCR sequencing, CD4+ and CD8+ T cells were separately sorted from peripheral blood.

The material sequenced was CD4+ or CD8+ T cells sorted from blood, taken in a trial of the OX40 agonist ivuxolimab. The sequence was obtained from an adult with an advanced solid tumor such as melanoma, head and neck, liver or kidney cancer. This receptor chain uses TRBV27 and TRBJ2-2, with no reliable assignment of the D segment. The CDR3 in this case is CASSLSGPGTSVAGELFF. The nucleotide sequence reads as follows: TGTGCCAGCAGTTTATCAGGGCCAGGTACAAGTGTCGCCGGGGAGCTGTTTTTT.